This TCR beta chain was obtained from a study of Graves' ophthalmopathy and Graves' hyperthyroidism. Whole-study findings and limits: Also, most clonotypes expanded in the thyroid above 0.001 frequency appeared in blood.

This clonotype appeared many times. The antigen remains unidentified. Per germline, CDR1 SQVTM and CDR2 ANQGSEA. V lost 5 bases and J 0 bases, leaving 4 bases between the germline ends. This CDR3 comprises 11 residues. Other autoimmune diseases, uncontrolled infections, pregnancy or lactation excluded patients from enrollment. PBMCs stemmed from approximately 9.7 ml of fresh peripheral blood. The sequenced template was RNA, covering the TCR beta CDR3 region. Second-round multiplex PCR came after first-round RT-PCR with HTBI primers. Using its own MiXCR run on the multiplex PCR reads, TCRdb lists one record per CDR3 protein. The data contain hundreds of thousands of distinct CDR3 sequences, roughly 40% of them singletons.

This TCR came from an adult man with Graves' ophthalmopathy. The chain has TRBV29-1 and TRBJ1-1; no firm D call. Input material: peripheral blood. The CDR3 protein is CSVFLNTEAFF. CDR3 DNA sequence: TGCAGCGTTTTTTTGAACACTGAAGCTTTCTTT.